A selection of T cell receptor beta chains follows, all from one sample in a study of identical twins. TCRdb re-called the 5' RACE reads through MiXCR, storing one row per CDR3 protein. The data hold a few hundred thousand distinct CDR3 sequences, with approximately 8% observed a single time. These records were also assigned to another study, of yellow fever vaccine responses in identical twins.

The sequenced material came from memory (CD45RO+) T cells sorted from blood. The receptors shown here come from a woman under 30 in good health. Each CDR3 is given with its conserved first and last residue. Fields, in order: V gene, J gene, clone size, D gene, CDR3 protein, CDR3 DNA. The D gene is left open where the match is weak. Clone size is shown for a subset of rows, as once, few, many or a class of expanded clone.

v_call: TRBV20-1
j_call: TRBJ1-4
clone_size: -
d_call: TRBD1
cdr3_aa: CSAGTASNEKLFF
cdr3_nt: TGCAGTGCTGGGACAGCTTCTAATGAAAAACTGTTTTTT

v_call: TRBV6-1
j_call: TRBJ1-1
clone_size: many
d_call: -
cdr3_aa: CASLKLRGSYTEAFF
cdr3_nt: TGTGCCAGTCTAAAACTGAGGGGGAGTTACACTGAAGCTTTCTTT

v_call: TRBV3-1
j_call: TRBJ2-4
clone_size: -
d_call: TRBD1
cdr3_aa: CASSPGQGVRNIQYF
cdr3_nt: TGTGCCAGCAGCCCGGGACAGGGTGTTAGAAACATTCAGTACTTC

v_call: TRBV5-1
j_call: TRBJ2-1
clone_size: -
d_call: TRBD2
cdr3_aa: CASSLGVGGTIHEQFF
cdr3_nt: TGCGCCAGCAGCTTGGGCGTCGGGGGGACCATCCATGAGCAGTTCTTC

v_call: TRBV18
j_call: TRBJ1-4
clone_size: -
d_call: TRBD1
cdr3_aa: CASSDRVEKLFF
cdr3_nt: TGTGCCAGCTCGGACAGGGTTGAAAAACTGTTTTTT

v_call: TRBV4-1
j_call: TRBJ2-2
clone_size: many
d_call: -
cdr3_aa: CASSHPGVNTGELFF
cdr3_nt: TGCGCCAGCAGCCATCCCGGCGTGAACACCGGGGAGCTGTTTTTT

v_call: TRBV6-5
j_call: TRBJ1-1
clone_size: many
d_call: -
cdr3_aa: CESELNTEAFF
cdr3_nt: TGTGAATCCGAACTGAACACTGAAGCTTTCTTT

v_call: TRBV7-9
j_call: TRBJ2-1
clone_size: few
d_call: -
cdr3_aa: CASSPQKAGSYNEQFF
cdr3_nt: TGTGCCAGCAGCCCCCAAAAGGCGGGCTCCTACAATGAGCAGTTCTTC

v_call: TRBV5-1
j_call: TRBJ2-7
clone_size: many
d_call: -
cdr3_aa: CASSLITEQRQGYEQYF
cdr3_nt: TGCGCCAGCAGCTTGATAACGGAGCAACGCCAGGGCTACGAGCAGTACTTC

v_call: TRBV10-3
j_call: TRBJ2-5
clone_size: -
d_call: -
cdr3_aa: CAISESEGSGQETQYF
cdr3_nt: TGTGCCATCAGTGAGTCGGAGGGTAGCGGCCAAGAGACCCAGTACTTC

v_call: TRBV20-1
j_call: TRBJ1-5
clone_size: -
d_call: -
cdr3_aa: CSATEGPNQPQHF
cdr3_nt: TGCAGTGCTACCGAGGGCCCCAATCAGCCCCAGCATTTT

v_call: TRBV6-1
j_call: TRBJ2-3
clone_size: -
d_call: TRBD1
cdr3_aa: CASSMAGGTDTQYF
cdr3_nt: TGTGCCAGCAGCATGGCAGGGGGTACAGATACGCAGTATTTT

v_call: TRBV14
j_call: TRBJ2-1
clone_size: many
d_call: -
cdr3_aa: CASSQLGTGSYNEQFF
cdr3_nt: TGTGCCAGCAGCCAACTCGGGACTGGCTCCTACAATGAGCAGTTCTTC

v_call: TRBV5-1
j_call: TRBJ1-2
clone_size: -
d_call: -
cdr3_aa: CASSRDLQRHGYTF
cdr3_nt: TGCGCCAGCAGCCGCGATCTTCAGAGACATGGCTACACCTTC

v_call: TRBV6-4
j_call: TRBJ1-1
clone_size: -
d_call: TRBD1
cdr3_aa: CASARVPTGATEAFF
cdr3_nt: TGTGCCAGCGCCCGAGTCCCGACAGGGGCGACTGAAGCTTTCTTT

v_call: TRBV6-5
j_call: TRBJ2-2
clone_size: -
d_call: TRBD2
cdr3_aa: CASSYSPGTSGTDGELFF
cdr3_nt: TGTGCCAGCAGTTACTCACCCGGGACTAGCGGGACTGACGGGGAGCTGTTTTTT

v_call: TRBV2
j_call: TRBJ1-2
clone_size: -
d_call: -
cdr3_aa: CASSDGTYGYTF
cdr3_nt: TGTGCCAGCAGTGACGGAACCTATGGCTACACCTTC

v_call: TRBV13
j_call: TRBJ2-4
clone_size: -
d_call: -
cdr3_aa: CASRGGAGANIQYF
cdr3_nt: TGTGCCAGCAGAGGGGGGGCAGGGGCCAACATTCAGTACTTC

v_call: TRBV29-1
j_call: TRBJ1-5
clone_size: -
d_call: TRBD1
cdr3_aa: CSVRQGDQPQHF
cdr3_nt: TGCAGCGTACGACAGGGGGATCAGCCCCAGCATTTT

v_call: TRBV10-1
j_call: TRBJ2-3
clone_size: -
d_call: -
cdr3_aa: CASSEWARTSTDTQYF
cdr3_nt: TGCGCCAGCAGTGAGTGGGCTCGCACTAGCACAGATACGCAGTATTTT

v_call: TRBV21-1
j_call: TRBJ2-2
clone_size: -
d_call: -
cdr3_aa: CASSRPSETTGELFF
cdr3_nt: TGTGCCAGCAGCAGACCTAGTGAAACCACCGGGGAGCTGTTTTTT

v_call: TRBV3-1
j_call: TRBJ1-6
clone_size: many
d_call: -
cdr3_aa: CASNHPNSPLHF
cdr3_nt: TGTGCCAGCAACCATCCCAATTCACCCCTCCACTTT

v_call: TRBV6-4
j_call: TRBJ1-4
clone_size: -
d_call: -
cdr3_aa: CASSLTRDTEWATNEKLFF
cdr3_nt: TGTGCCAGCAGCCTAACGCGGGACACCGAATGGGCAACTAATGAAAAACTGTTTTTT

v_call: TRBV6-1
j_call: TRBJ2-5
clone_size: -
d_call: -
cdr3_aa: CASSEAMGTQETQYF
cdr3_nt: TGTGCCAGCAGTGAAGCGATGGGAACCCAAGAGACCCAGTACTTC

v_call: TRBV4-1
j_call: TRBJ2-3
clone_size: few
d_call: TRBD2
cdr3_aa: CASSQERLAGPGDTQYF
cdr3_nt: TGCGCCAGCAGCCAAGAAAGGCTAGCGGGCCCGGGAGATACGCAGTATTTT

v_call: TRBV12-3/TRBV12-4
j_call: TRBJ1-5
clone_size: many
d_call: -
cdr3_aa: CASGQPQHF
cdr3_nt: TGTGCCAGTGGACAGCCCCAGCATTTT

v_call: TRBV24-1
j_call: TRBJ2-2
clone_size: -
d_call: TRBD1
cdr3_aa: CATSETDRDHTGELFF
cdr3_nt: TGTGCCACCAGTGAAACAGACAGGGATCACACCGGGGAGCTGTTTTTT

v_call: TRBV6-1
j_call: TRBJ1-4
clone_size: many
d_call: -
cdr3_aa: CASSDGRTMRKLFF
cdr3_nt: TGTGCCAGCAGTGATGGCAGGACAATGAGGAAACTGTTTTTT

v_call: TRBV14
j_call: TRBJ1-1
clone_size: -
d_call: TRBD1
cdr3_aa: CASSRQRGHGTEAFF
cdr3_nt: TGTGCCAGCAGCCGGCAGAGGGGGCACGGCACTGAAGCTTTCTTT

v_call: TRBV14
j_call: TRBJ2-3
clone_size: many
d_call: TRBD1
cdr3_aa: CASSQVRQGDTQYF
cdr3_nt: TGTGCCAGCAGCCAAGTGAGACAGGGTGATACGCAGTATTTT

v_call: TRBV25-1
j_call: TRBJ1-2
clone_size: -
d_call: -
cdr3_aa: CASSERASGYGYTF
cdr3_nt: TGTGCCAGCAGTGAACGGGCGTCTGGCTATGGCTACACCTTC

v_call: TRBV4-2
j_call: TRBJ1-1
clone_size: -
d_call: -
cdr3_aa: CASTLHGNTEAFF
cdr3_nt: TGTGCCAGCACCCTGCATGGGAACACTGAAGCTTTCTTT

v_call: TRBV6-1
j_call: TRBJ2-5
clone_size: -
d_call: -
cdr3_aa: CASARDYQETQYF
cdr3_nt: TGTGCCAGCGCTAGGGATTACCAAGAGACCCAGTACTTC

v_call: TRBV18
j_call: TRBJ1-4
clone_size: few
d_call: -
cdr3_aa: CASSLTGRVYEKLFF
cdr3_nt: TGTGCCAGCTCACTAACCGGCAGGGTTTACGAAAAACTGTTTTTT

v_call: TRBV5-1
j_call: TRBJ2-6
clone_size: few
d_call: -
cdr3_aa: CASSLVGAPSGANVLTF
cdr3_nt: TGCGCCAGCAGCTTGGTAGGGGCCCCCTCTGGGGCCAACGTCCTGACTTTC

v_call: TRBV10-3
j_call: TRBJ1-5
clone_size: many
d_call: -
cdr3_aa: CAISESWGLQPQHF
cdr3_nt: TGTGCCATCAGTGAGTCATGGGGGCTTCAGCCCCAGCATTTT

v_call: TRBV7-8
j_call: TRBJ2-4
clone_size: many
d_call: -
cdr3_aa: CASSLGEGAENIQYF
cdr3_nt: TGTGCCAGCAGCTTGGGGGAGGGGGCAGAAAACATTCAGTACTTC

v_call: TRBV25-1
j_call: TRBJ2-1
clone_size: few
d_call: TRBD2
cdr3_aa: CASSRWEGSSYNEQFF
cdr3_nt: TGTGCCAGCAGTAGATGGGAGGGAAGCTCCTACAATGAGCAGTTCTTC

v_call: TRBV14
j_call: TRBJ2-5
clone_size: few
d_call: TRBD1
cdr3_aa: CASSRDRVDETQYF
cdr3_nt: TGTGCCAGCAGCCGCGACAGGGTGGATGAGACCCAGTACTTC

v_call: TRBV19
j_call: TRBJ2-5
clone_size: -
d_call: -
cdr3_aa: CASSRKEETQYF
cdr3_nt: TGTGCCAGTAGCCGGAAAGAAGAGACCCAGTACTTC

v_call: TRBV5-4
j_call: TRBJ1-6
clone_size: -
d_call: -
cdr3_aa: CASSRSQAFNSPLHF
cdr3_nt: TGTGCCAGCAGCCGATCACAGGCCTTTAATTCACCCCTCCACTTT

v_call: TRBV5-4
j_call: TRBJ2-3
clone_size: once
d_call: -
cdr3_aa: CASSPLSEDTQYF
cdr3_nt: TGTGCCAGCAGTCCCCTCTCAGAAGATACGCAGTATTTT

v_call: TRBV27
j_call: TRBJ2-1
clone_size: few
d_call: TRBD2
cdr3_aa: CASSFLADSIGSEQFF
cdr3_nt: TGTGCCAGCAGTTTCCTAGCGGACTCGATTGGTTCTGAGCAGTTCTTC

v_call: TRBV10-1
j_call: TRBJ2-1
clone_size: -
d_call: TRBD2
cdr3_aa: CASSSGTSVDEQFF
cdr3_nt: TGCGCCAGCTCATCCGGGACTAGTGTGGATGAGCAGTTCTTC